This record concerns one T cell receptor beta chain sequence. Its recognized antigen is unknown. No much larger clone exists at a distance of one base, and base qualities are not known. The CDR3 sequence holds 15 residues, the cysteine and phenylalanine included. The sequence is cut down to CDR3 DNA, 45 bases in frame from base 1. From V the trimming removes 6 bases and from J it removes 0 bases, while the gene matches leave 4 bases of the junction unaccounted for. Sequences MNHNS (CDR1) and SASEGT (CDR2) are obtained from the germline V gene. Focal radiation therapy combined with CTLA-4 blockade (ipilimumab) was tested in patients with chemo-refractory metastatic non-small-cell lung cancer. This entry belongs to a study of radiotherapy plus CTLA-4 blockade in lung cancer (dated by TCRdb to the late 2010s). General notes on the study: Among enrolled patients, approximately 18% had an objective response and approximately 30% reached disease control. Findings and caveats that apply to the study as a whole: The strongest predictors of response were reported to be early dynamic shifts in blood T cell clones along with a rise in serum interferon-beta following radiation. After treatment with radiotherapy and ipilimumab, TCR clones that originated in tumors expanded in peripheral blood.

The protocol used for the library was the immunoSEQ multiplex PCR assay. TCRdb limited this immuneACCESS table to in-frame rearrangements with V and J called. A share of clones is missing; checked studies link under half to unresolved V genes, and the rest is unexplained. The sample contains about 45,000 clones, 55% to 80% of them found a single time. Roughly 3.5% of the sample comes from the top ten. This receptor was obtained from a human donor with non-small cell lung cancer who had a complete response to radiotherapy plus ipilimumab. The rearranged chain carries TRBV6-1 and TRBJ2-2, with TRBD1 identical over 7 junction bases. This specimen was peripheral blood, taken from a patient treated with radiotherapy plus ipilimumab. The DNA sequence is as follows: TGTGCCAGCAGCCCGGGACAGCCGAACACCGGGGAGCTGTTTTTT. Translated, this is CASSPGQPNTGELFF.